This T cell receptor (beta chain) was captured by sequencing in a study of shared clonotypes between healthy human individuals. The naive CD8 subset, CD45RO-negative cells positively selected for CCR7, excluded terminally differentiated effector memory CD45RA+ cells. Produced via immunoSEQ multiplex PCR; TCRdb's table is partial and in-frame only. The sample holds around 2,100,000 clones, roughly 94% seen once. This clone was recorded once. What it binds is unknown. The study's findings and limits: Genetic and exposure-history diversity was limited by the few donors. Clonotype sharing across several donors was observed for 4% to 5.5% of naive CD4 clonotypes. The expectation was that sequencing depth would affect clonotype sharing among donors.

V lost 1 base and J lost 5, with 9 bases in between. There are 14 residues in the CDR3. Germline V gene sequence: CDR1 SGHAT, CDR2 FQNNGV. This TCR was recovered from a man younger than 35 in good health. Sequences were obtained from naive CD8+ T cells sorted from blood. The chain recombines TRBV11-2 with TRBJ2-4; D tentatively reads TRBD1 or TRBD2 (5 bases each). CDR3 residues: CASSLVLGENIQYF. The CDR3 DNA follows: TGTGCCAGCAGCTTAGTTTTGGGGGAAAACATTCAGTACTTC.